Listed below are T cell receptor beta chains from one sample, sequenced in a study of shared clonotypes between healthy human individuals. Assay used: immunoSEQ multiplex PCR; TCRdb lists only in-frame clones, some missing. The data contain over a million clones, roughly 95% of them singletons. The sequencing input was naive CD4+ T cells sorted from blood. The receptors shown here come from a man aged 25 to 40 in good health. Each CDR3 is given with its conserved first and last residue. Each record gives: V gene, J gene, CDR3 length, D gene, clone size, CDR3 DNA, CDR3 protein. D genes are given only for firm matches. The size field is filled for only some rows; it gives once, few, many or a size class.

TRBV14	TRBJ2-7	15	TRBD2	-	TGTGCCAGCAGCCTAAGGCACGGCGGGAGTGGTGAGCAGTACTTC	CASSLRHGGSGEQYF
TRBV15	TRBJ2-3	16	-	-	TGTGCCACCAGCCCCTCCCGGGGAACCTGGTTAAATACGCAGTATTTT	CATSPSRGTWLNTQYF
TRBV6-6	TRBJ2-2	13	-	-	TGTGCCAGCAGGGAGCCGAACACCGGGGAGCTGTTTTTT	CASREPNTGELFF
TRBV6-6	TRBJ1-3	14	-	-	TGTGCCAGCAGTTACGGCTCTCGGAGAAACACCATATATTTT	CASSYGSRRNTIYF
TRBV7-9	TRBJ1-4	14	-	-	TGTGCCAGCAGCCGAGACAGAGACAATGAAAAACTGTTTTTT	CASSRDRDNEKLFF
TRBV10-3	TRBJ1-5	15	-	-	TGTGCCATCAGTGAGTCCGAGGTACTGTATCAGCCCCAGCATTTT	CAISESEVLYQPQHF
TRBV5-6	TRBJ1-1	14	-	-	TGTGCCAGCAGCTTACAACAGGGTGGAAGAGAAGCTTTCTTT	CASSLQQGGREAFF
TRBV15	TRBJ1-1	14	-	-	TGTGCCACCAGCAGAGATCACCAAAGAAAGGAAGCTTTCTTT	CATSRDHQRKEAFF
TRBV11-2	TRBJ2-1	15	TRBD2	-	TGTGCCAGCAGCTTAGAACTAGCGTACAACAATGAGCAGTTCTTC	CASSLELAYNNEQFF
TRBV15	TRBJ2-3	21	TRBD1	once	TGTGCCACCAGTCAAGGACCGGGACAGGTATTCTCCAAGATTGTCACAGATACGCAGTATTTT	CATSQGPGQVFSKIVTDTQYF
TRBV11-2	TRBJ2-1	15	TRBD2	-	TGTGCCAGCAGCCAACTAGCGGGAGTCTACAATGAGCAGTTCTTC	CASSQLAGVYNEQFF
TRBV6-1	TRBJ1-1	13	TRBD1	-	TGTGCCAGCAGGGAAACAGGGGACACTGAAGCTTTCTTT	CASRETGDTEAFF
TRBV6-5	TRBJ2-2	14	-	few	TGTGCCAGCAGTCGGACAGAACTCACCGGGGAGCTGTTTTTT	CASSRTELTGELFF
TRBV15	TRBJ2-3	15	-	-	TGTGCCACCAGCAGAGTTCTGGGGCGCGCAGATACGCAGTATTTT	CATSRVLGRADTQYF
TRBV13	TRBJ2-2	17	TRBD1	-	TGTGCCAGCAGCTTAGGCCCGAGGACAGGGGACACCGGGGAGCTGTTTTTT	CASSLGPRTGDTGELFF
TRBV27	TRBJ2-2	12	-	once	TGTGCCAGCAGTCGAAACACCGGGGAGCTGTTTTTT	CASSRNTGELFF
TRBV10-1	TRBJ1-1	13	-	-	TGCGCCAGCAGTGAGTCGTCGAACACTGAAGCTTTCTTT	CASSESSNTEAFF
TRBV19	TRBJ2-3	16	TRBD2	-	TGTGCCAGTACACCACTAGCGGGAGGGCCCGCAGATACGCAGTATTTT	CASTPLAGGPADTQYF
TRBV28	TRBJ1-2	14	-	-	TGTGCCAGCAGGGTGATAACAGGGAAAAATGGCTACACCTTC	CASRVITGKNGYTF
TRBV28	TRBJ2-3	14	-	-	TGTGCCAGCAGTTTCGGGGATAGCACAGATACGCAGTATTTT	CASSFGDSTDTQYF
TRBV19	TRBJ2-7	14	-	-	TGTGCCAGTAGTATCCGGGGGGCGGTCCACGAGCAGTACTTC	CASSIRGAVHEQYF
TRBV28	TRBJ1-2	12	TRBD1	-	TGTGCCAGCAGTGGGGACAGGGTACGAAGCACCTTC	CASSGDRVRSTF
TRBV4-3	TRBJ2-3	17	-	-	TGCGCCAGCAGCCAAGGAGCAGGCTCTGGCGGAACAGATACGCAGTATTTT	CASSQGAGSGGTDTQYF
TRBV6-5	TRBJ1-1	13	-	-	TGTGCCAGCAAGAGGGAGTGGGACACTGAAGCTTTCTTT	CASKREWDTEAFF
TRBV6-5	TRBJ2-5	14	TRBD1	-	TGTGCCAGCAGTTCGGGACAGCCCCAAGAGACCCAGTACTTC	CASSSGQPQETQYF
TRBV7-2	TRBJ2-7	15	TRBD1	-	TGTGCCAGCAGCTTAGCGAGGGACAGGAACTACGAGCAGTACTTC	CASSLARDRNYEQYF
TRBV9	TRBJ2-7	14	-	-	TGTGCCAGCAGCGTCTCCGGGACGAATTACGAGCAGTACTTC	CASSVSGTNYEQYF
TRBV11-3	TRBJ2-7	13	-	-	TGTGCCAGCAGCTTACGGAACTCCTACGAGCAGTACTTC	CASSLRNSYEQYF
TRBV7-3	TRBJ2-7	15	TRBD2	-	TGTGCCAGCAGCTCAGAGGGTAGCGGGGGCTACGAGCAGTACTTC	CASSSEGSGGYEQYF
TRBV5-6	TRBJ2-1	16	TRBD1	-	TGTGCCAGCAGCTTACAGCCGGGACAGGGGTATAGTGAGCAGTTCTTC	CASSLQPGQGYSEQFF
TRBV10-2	TRBJ2-5	16	TRBD2	-	TGCGCCAGCAGCAGGACTAGCGGGAGTCCCCAAGAGACCCAGTACTTC	CASSRTSGSPQETQYF
TRBV19	TRBJ2-5	13	-	-	TGTGCCAGTAGTATTCTGGGAAAAGAGACCCAGTACTTC	CASSILGKETQYF
TRBV2	TRBJ2-1	13	-	-	TGTGCCAGCAATGGTCAAGCGAGCAATGAGCAGTTCTTC	CASNGQASNEQFF
TRBV7-6	TRBJ1-1	18	-	once	TGTGCCAGCAGCGACTATCTTGGAGGCGGGCCCCGTGGCACTGAAGCTTTCTTT	CASSDYLGGGPRGTEAFF
TRBV2	TRBJ2-3	13	-	-	TGTGCCAGCAGTGAATATAGAACAGATACGCAGTATTTT	CASSEYRTDTQYF
TRBV6-5	TRBJ2-3	16	-	-	TGTGCCAGCAGTTACTCGAATACGGGGGCCACAGATACGCAGTATTTT	CASSYSNTGATDTQYF
TRBV19	TRBJ2-7	14	-	-	TGTGCCAGTAGTATAGTTCGGGGCTCCTACGAGCAGTACTTC	CASSIVRGSYEQYF
TRBV7-9	TRBJ2-7	13	TRBD1	once	TGTGCCAGCAGCTACAGGGGACCAAGGGAGCAGTACTTC	CASSYRGPREQYF
TRBV9	TRBJ1-1	13	-	-	TGTGCCAGCAGCCTTCACCCGAACACTGAAGCTTTCTTT	CASSLHPNTEAFF
TRBV19	TRBJ2-6	19	TRBD1	-	TGTGCCAGTAGCCTCAGGGGGCGCACTCTCGGGTCTGGGGCCAACGTCCTGACTTTC	CASSLRGRTLGSGANVLTF
TRBV9	TRBJ2-3	17	TRBD1	once	TGTGCCAGCAGCGCCCGGTTGGGACAGGGGTATACAGATACGCAGTATTTT	CASSARLGQGYTDTQYF
TRBV6-1	TRBJ1-5	12	-	-	TGTGCCAGCAGTGATATGAACGTGGCCCAGCATTTT	CASSDMNVAQHF
TRBV5-4	TRBJ1-2	14	TRBD1	-	TGTGCCAGCAGTTCCGGGACAGGGGACTATGGCTACACCTTC	CASSSGTGDYGYTF
TRBV9	TRBJ2-7	13	TRBD1	-	TGTGCCAGCAGCCCCGGGACAGGGACTCCTCCGTACTTC	CASSPGTGTPPYF
TRBV6-5	TRBJ2-5	15	-	-	TGTGCCAGCAGGCCCCAGGGGATACCCCAAGAGACCCAGTACTTC	CASRPQGIPQETQYF
TRBV18	TRBJ2-1	18	TRBD2	-	TGTGCCAGCTCACACAAGGGCACTAGCGGGAGAAGCTACAATGAGCAGTTCTTC	CASSHKGTSGRSYNEQFF
TRBV6-6	TRBJ2-5	16	-	-	TGTGCCAGCAACAGACGAAATTTGGGAGTAGGGGAGACCCAGTACTTC	CASNRRNLGVGETQYF
TRBV2	TRBJ2-5	12	-	-	TGTGCCAGCAGTGGTCAGGGTGAGACCCAGTACTTC	CASSGQGETQYF
TRBV2	TRBJ2-4	12	TRBD1	-	TGTGCCAGCCGGGACAGGGGGAACATTCAGTACTTC	CASRDRGNIQYF
TRBV11-2	TRBJ1-5	16	-	-	TGTGCCAGCAGCTTAGGGAGGGTGTGGGGCAATCAGCCCCAGCATTTT	CASSLGRVWGNQPQHF